The 17 T cell receptor beta chains presented below share a single source sample, sequenced in a study of T cells in localized non-small cell lung cancer. Data came from immunoSEQ multiplex PCR; TCRdb stores just in-frame clones and leaves some out. This table holds about 56,000 clones, roughly 89% found once. The sample consisted of peripheral blood, taken before any cancer treatment. The receptors originated from a woman aged 35-75 years with stage I lung adenocarcinoma.

CDR3 sequence (DNA): TGTGCCTGGAGTAAGGAGGTCGGGGGGCTGGGAGAAAAACTGTTTTTT. Encoded protein: CAWSKEVGGLGEKLFF. The chain uses TRBV30 and TRBJ1-4, with a weak D call TRBD1 (6 bases). V was shortened by 2 bases and J by 8 bases, with 21 bases between the two germline ends. The CDR3 totals 16 residues. The germline gives CDR1 GTSNPN, CDR2 SVGIG (reference sequence).

The V gene is TRBV5-1, the J gene TRBJ2-5; perhaps TRBD1 as D (5 bases). The V gene's germline CDR1 is SGHRS and CDR2 YFSETQ. V lost 0 bases, J lost 4 bases, and 7 bases lay in between. The CDR3 sequence is 13 residues long. CDR3 DNA sequence: TGCGCCAGCAGCTTGGAAGGGGTAGAGACCCAGTACTTC. Protein product: CASSLEGVETQYF.

CDR3 DNA: TGCGCCAGCAGCTTGGTAGGTAAAAGGAACACTGAAGCTTTCTTT. Translated, it gives CASSLVGKRNTEAFF. The chain couples TRBV5-1 to TRBJ1-1; D not resolved. V shed 0 bases and J shed 1 base, with 10 bases lying between them. The CDR3 totals 15 residues. Germline V gene lookup returns CDR1 SGHRS and CDR2 YFSETQ.

V usage is TRBV5-5 and J usage is TRBJ1-2, with a weak D call TRBD1 (5 bases). Per the germline V gene, CDR1 is SGHKS and CDR2 is YYEKEE (reference sequence). There are 14 residues in the CDR3. V was clipped by 4 bases and J by 4 bases, with 14 bases between them. The CDR3 protein is CASSTTAEPYGYTF. The CDR3 DNA reads TGTGCCAGCAGCACGACAGCCGAACCCTATGGCTACACCTTC.

J is TRBJ1-1 and V is TRBV2; D unresolved. The CDR3 runs 11 residues. Germline-derived CDR1 and CDR2 are SNHLY and FYNNEI. V was shortened by 9 bases and J by 6 bases, with 11 bases between the two germline ends. The CDR3 region is CARIGRSEAFF. The DNA of the CDR3 is TGTGCCAGGATAGGGCGGTCTGAAGCTTTCTTT.

V gene TRBV4-3 combines with J gene TRBJ1-5; no reliable D call. This CDR3 comprises 14 residues. Trimming took off 0 bases at V and 9 bases at J, with 12 bases between the two ends. CDR1 and CDR2 (germline): LGHNA, YSLEER. The CDR3 reads CASSQEFREMPQHF. CDR3 DNA sequence: TGCGCCAGCAGCCAAGAATTTAGGGAGATGCCCCAGCATTTT.

This clone was found once. V is TRBV6-5 and J is TRBJ1-5; possibly TRBD1 for D (6 bases). Trimming shortened V by 2 bases and J by 4 bases, and 12 bases separated the two germline ends. The length of the CDR3 is 15 residues. Germline assignment: CDR1 MNHEY and CDR2 SVGAGI. This CDR3 is CASSYSRGLNQPQHF. Written as DNA, the CDR3 is TGTGCCAGCAGTTACAGCCGGGGGCTTAATCAGCCCCAGCATTTT.

The chain has TRBV7-2 and TRBJ2-2; D unclear. CDR3 length: 14 amino acids. Trimming pared 4 bases from V and 5 bases from J, leaving 11 bases between. Germline assignment: CDR1 SGHTA and CDR2 FQGNSA. CDR3 coding DNA: TGTGCCAGCAGCTCCCTAGGGAAGACCGGGGAGCTGTTTTTT. Protein sequence: CASSSLGKTGELFF.

V usage is TRBV4-3 and J usage is TRBJ2-2; 8 positions agree with TRBD1. CDR1 and CDR2 (germline): LGHNA, YSLEER. The CDR3 has 14 amino acids. The ends lost 4 bases at V and 4 bases at J; junction bases unmatched: 2. In nucleotides, the CDR3 is TGCGCCAGCAGCCCCGGACAGGGCACCGGGGAGCTGTTTTTT. This translates into CASSPGQGTGELFF.

The rearrangement joins TRBV7-9 to TRBJ1-2; 8 positions agree with TRBD1. The CDR3 extends over 17 amino acids. Trimming removed 4 bases from V and 4 bases from J; junction bases left unmatched: 14. Germline CDR1 and CDR2: SEHNR and FQNEAQ (reference sequence). The CDR3 here is CASSSSVQTGAFYGYTF. The CDR3 bases are TGTGCCAGCAGCTCATCAGTGCAGACAGGGGCGTTCTATGGCTACACCTTC.

The chain employs TRBV28 and TRBJ2-7; 9 positions agree with TRBD1. CDR1 is MDHEN, CDR2 SYDVKM, per germline. This CDR3 comprises 15 residues. After removal of 3 bases from V and 3 bases from J, the junction contained 6 bases not matched to a gene. The CDR3: CASSFWDREFYEQYF. For the CDR3, the DNA is TGTGCCAGCAGTTTCTGGGACAGGGAATTCTACGAGCAGTACTTC. Looking up the rest from reference TRBV28 and TRBJ2-7 gives the full variable domain: DVKVTQSSRYLVKRTGEKVFLECVQDMDHENMFWYRQDPGLGLRLIYFSYDVKMKEKGDIPEGYSVSREKKERFSLILESASTNQTSMYLCASSFWDREFYEQYFGPGTRLTVT.

The gene calls are TRBV11-2 and TRBJ2-4; D is unclear. The CDR3 runs to 13 residues. The germline V and J ends were trimmed by 5 bases and 4 bases, with 9 bases remaining between them. Germline loops: CDR1 SGHAT, CDR2 FQNNGV. CDR3: CASSRTAKNIQYF. As DNA, the CDR3 is TGTGCCAGCAGCCGGACGGCAAAAAACATTCAGTACTTC.

This chain links TRBV28 with TRBJ2-7; the match to TRBD1 covers 10 bases. The V gene's germline CDR1 is MDHEN and CDR2 SYDVKM. The trim removed 4 bases at V and 3 bases at J, leaving 3 bases unmatched. The CDR3 extends over 14 amino acids. CDR3 sequence reads: CASSSRTGGYEQYF. CDR3 nucleotides: TGTGCCAGCAGTTCTCGGACAGGGGGCTACGAGCAGTACTTC.

The CDR3 DNA sequence: TGCAGCGTTGTAGGAACTAGCGGGGGCTACGAGCAGTACTTC. It specifies CSVVGTSGGYEQYF. The genes are TRBV29-1 and TRBJ2-7; TRBD2 agrees at 11 bases. Germline trimming cut 4 bases from V and 3 bases from J; bases unmatched to any gene: 5. Germline assignment: CDR1 SQVTM and CDR2 ANQGSEA. The CDR3 extends over 14 amino acids.

The rearrangement joins TRBV7-3 to TRBJ2-1, with TRBD2 matching 10 bases. Germline V lookup: CDR1 SGHTA, CDR2 FQGTGA. The CDR3 contains 15 residues. V shed 5 bases and J 4 bases; nucleotides not matched to a gene: 5. The CDR3 DNA reads as TGTGCCAGCAGCCCCTCTAGCGGGGGATACAATGAGCAGTTCTTC. The encoded protein is CASSPSSGGYNEQFF.

The V gene is TRBV11-2, the J gene TRBJ1-1, with D hard to call. Trimming took off 0 bases at V and 1 base at J, with 6 bases between the two ends. This CDR3 region has 14 residues. CDR1 is SGHAT and CDR2 is FQNNGV in the germline V gene. The CDR3 coding sequence is TGTGCCAGCAGCTTAGAGCTCGAGAACACTGAAGCTTTCTTT. Protein product: CASSLELENTEAFF.

This clone has a single count. V is TRBV7-9 and J is TRBJ1-6; no reliable D call. This CDR3 is 14 amino acids long. The germline CDR1 and CDR2 sequences are SEHNR and FQNEAQ (reference sequence). V lost 3 bases and J 9 bases, leaving 12 bases between the germline ends. The CDR3 nucleotides read TGTGCCAGCAGCTTTGGGCCATCCTCTTCACCCCTCCACTTT. Its translation is CASSFGPSSSPLHF.